This T cell receptor (beta chain) stems from a study of OX40 agonist ivuxolimab in advanced cancers. Libraries were prepared by immunoSEQ multiplex PCR; TCRdb keeps only in-frame clonotypes and omits some of them. The sample lists over 85,000 clones, 90% seen once, with around 1.6% in the top ten. In germline, CDR1 is LNHDA, CDR2 SQIVND (reference sequence). Trimming stripped 0 bases from V and 5 bases from J, with 13 bases between. CDR3 size: 15 residues. The sample consisted of CD4+ or CD8+ T cells sorted from blood, taken in a trial of the OX40 agonist ivuxolimab. The receptor's source is an adult with an advanced solid tumor such as melanoma, head and neck, liver or kidney cancer. The J gene is TRBJ1-2, the V gene TRBV19, with unresolved D. CDR3 bases: TGTGCCAGTAGTATAGATAACAGCCCCCTTTATGGCTACACCTTC. Amino acid sequence: CASSIDNSPLYGYTF.